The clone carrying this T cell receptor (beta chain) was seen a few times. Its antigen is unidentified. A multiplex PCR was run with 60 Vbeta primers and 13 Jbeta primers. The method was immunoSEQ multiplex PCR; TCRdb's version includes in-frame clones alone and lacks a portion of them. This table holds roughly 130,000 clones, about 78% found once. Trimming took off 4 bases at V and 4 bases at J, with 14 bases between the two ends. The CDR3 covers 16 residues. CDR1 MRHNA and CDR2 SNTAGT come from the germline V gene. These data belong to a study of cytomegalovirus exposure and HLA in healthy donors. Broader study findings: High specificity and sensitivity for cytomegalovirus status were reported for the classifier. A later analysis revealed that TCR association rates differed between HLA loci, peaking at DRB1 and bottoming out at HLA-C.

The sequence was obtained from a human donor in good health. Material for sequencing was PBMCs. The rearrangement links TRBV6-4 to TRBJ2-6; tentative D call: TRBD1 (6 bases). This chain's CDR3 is CASSADGGAGANVLTF. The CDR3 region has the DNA TGTGCCAGCAGTGCGGATGGGGGCGCGGGGGCCAACGTCCTGACTTTC.